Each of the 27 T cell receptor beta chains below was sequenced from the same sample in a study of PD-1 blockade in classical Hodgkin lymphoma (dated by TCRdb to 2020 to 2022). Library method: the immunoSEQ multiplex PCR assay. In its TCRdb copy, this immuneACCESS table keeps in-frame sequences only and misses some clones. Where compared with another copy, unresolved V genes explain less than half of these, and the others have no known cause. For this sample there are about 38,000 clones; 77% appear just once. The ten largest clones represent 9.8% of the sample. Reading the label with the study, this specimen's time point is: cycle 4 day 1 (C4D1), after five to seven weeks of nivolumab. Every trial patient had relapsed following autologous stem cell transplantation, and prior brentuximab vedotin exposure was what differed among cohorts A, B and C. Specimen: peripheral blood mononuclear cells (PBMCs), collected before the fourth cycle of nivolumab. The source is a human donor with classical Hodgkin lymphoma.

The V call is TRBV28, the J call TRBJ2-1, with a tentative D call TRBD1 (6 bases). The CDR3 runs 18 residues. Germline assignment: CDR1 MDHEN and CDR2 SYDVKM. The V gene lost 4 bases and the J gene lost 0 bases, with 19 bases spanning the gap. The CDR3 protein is CASSSTSRGLGSYNEQFF. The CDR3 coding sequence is TGTGCCAGCAGTTCGACCTCCAGGGGCTTGGGCTCCTACAATGAGCAGTTCTTC.

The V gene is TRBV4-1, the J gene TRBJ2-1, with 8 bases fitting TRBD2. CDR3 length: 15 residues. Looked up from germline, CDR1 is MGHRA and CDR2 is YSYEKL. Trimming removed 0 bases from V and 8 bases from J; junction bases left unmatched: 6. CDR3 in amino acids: CASSQDALADDEQFF. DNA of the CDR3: TGCGCCAGCAGCCAAGATGCACTAGCGGACGATGAGCAGTTCTTC.

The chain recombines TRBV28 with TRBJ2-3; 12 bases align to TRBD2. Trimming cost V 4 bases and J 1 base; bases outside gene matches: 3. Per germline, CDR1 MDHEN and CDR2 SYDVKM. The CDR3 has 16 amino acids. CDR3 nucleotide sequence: TGTGCCAGCAGTTCCTGGACTAGCGGGGGCACAGATACGCAGTATTTT. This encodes CASSSWTSGGTDTQYF.

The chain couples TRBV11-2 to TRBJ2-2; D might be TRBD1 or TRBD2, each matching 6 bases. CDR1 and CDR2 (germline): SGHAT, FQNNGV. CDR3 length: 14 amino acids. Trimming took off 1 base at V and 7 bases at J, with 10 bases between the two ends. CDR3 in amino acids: CASSLAGGSGELFF. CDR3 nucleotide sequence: TGTGCCAGCAGCTTAGCCGGGGGCAGCGGGGAGCTGTTTTTT.

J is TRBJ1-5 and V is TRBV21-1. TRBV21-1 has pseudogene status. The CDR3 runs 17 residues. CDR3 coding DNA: TGTGCCAGCAGCAAAGCGACGGCTACTAATAGCAATCAGCCCCAGCATTTT. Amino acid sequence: CASSKATATNSNQPQHF.

CDR3 DNA: TGTGCCAGCAGCCTACGGCGGCAGATCAATGAGCAGTTCTTC. Protein sequence: CASSLRRQINEQFF. V usage is TRBV7-8 and J usage is TRBJ2-1; D call uncertain. In germline, CDR1 is SGHVS, CDR2 FQNEAQ. V was cut by 5 bases and J by 6 bases, with 14 bases left in between. The CDR3 covers 14 residues. Full variable domain (missing parts from reference TRBV7-8 and TRBJ2-1): GAGVSQSPRYKVAKRGQDVALRCDPISGHVSLFWYQQALGQGPEFLTYFQNEAQLDKSGLPSDRFFAERPEGSVSTLKIQRTQQEDSAVYLCASSLRRQINEQFFGPGTRLTVL.

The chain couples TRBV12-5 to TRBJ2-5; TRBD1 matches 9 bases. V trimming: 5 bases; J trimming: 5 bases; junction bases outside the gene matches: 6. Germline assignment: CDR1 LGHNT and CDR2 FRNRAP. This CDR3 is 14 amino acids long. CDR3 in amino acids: CASGKGTGMETQYF. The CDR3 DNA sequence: TGTGCTAGTGGTAAGGGGACAGGGATGGAGACCCAGTACTTC.

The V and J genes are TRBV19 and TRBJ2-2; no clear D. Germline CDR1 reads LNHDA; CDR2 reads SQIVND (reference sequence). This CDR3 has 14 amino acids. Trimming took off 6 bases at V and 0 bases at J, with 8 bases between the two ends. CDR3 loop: CASRRSANTGELFF. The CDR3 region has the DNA TGTGCCAGTAGACGGTCAGCGAACACCGGGGAGCTGTTTTTT.

CDR3 sequence reads: CSVEKGASGTDTQYF. CDR3 coding DNA: TGCAGCGTTGAAAAAGGGGCTAGCGGCACAGATACGCAGTATTTT. The chain couples TRBV29-1 to TRBJ2-3; a weak D match, TRBD2 (6 bases). The CDR3 runs 15 residues. V was shortened by 2 bases and J by 1 base, with 13 bases between the two germline ends. CDR1 and CDR2 (germline): SQVTM, ANQGSEA.

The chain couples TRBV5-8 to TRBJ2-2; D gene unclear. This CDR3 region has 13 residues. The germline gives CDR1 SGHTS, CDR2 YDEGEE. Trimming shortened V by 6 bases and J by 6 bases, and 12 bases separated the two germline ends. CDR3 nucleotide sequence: TGTGCCAGCAACCTCTTTCAGTCCGGGGAGCTGTTTTTT. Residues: CASNLFQSGELFF.

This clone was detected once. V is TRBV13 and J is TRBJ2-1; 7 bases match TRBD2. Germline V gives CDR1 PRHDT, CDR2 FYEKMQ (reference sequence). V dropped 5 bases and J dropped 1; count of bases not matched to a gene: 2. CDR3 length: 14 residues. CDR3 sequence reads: CASSTGLSYNEQFF. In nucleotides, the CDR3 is TGTGCCAGCAGCACGGGACTATCCTACAATGAGCAGTTCTTC.

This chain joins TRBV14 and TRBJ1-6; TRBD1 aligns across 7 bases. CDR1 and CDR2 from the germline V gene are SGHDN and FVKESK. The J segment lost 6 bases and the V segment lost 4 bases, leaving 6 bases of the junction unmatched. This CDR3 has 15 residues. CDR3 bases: TGTGCCAGCAGCCCGCGACAGGGTCTTAATTCACCCCTCCACTTT. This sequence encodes CASSPRQGLNSPLHF.

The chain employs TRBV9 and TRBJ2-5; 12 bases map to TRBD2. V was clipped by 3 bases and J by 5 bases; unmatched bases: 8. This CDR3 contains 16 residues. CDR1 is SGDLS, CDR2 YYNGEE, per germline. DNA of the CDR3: TGTGCCAGCAGCGCATCTAGCGGGGGGGCCAGGGAGACCCAGTACTTC. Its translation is CASSASSGGARETQYF.

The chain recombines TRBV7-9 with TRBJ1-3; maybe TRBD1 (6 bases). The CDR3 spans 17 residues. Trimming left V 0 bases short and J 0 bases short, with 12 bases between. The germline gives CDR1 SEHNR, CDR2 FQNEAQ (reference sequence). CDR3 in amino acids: CASSLAVNRVSGNTIYF. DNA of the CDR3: TGTGCCAGCAGCTTAGCCGTGAACAGGGTCTCTGGAAACACCATATATTTT. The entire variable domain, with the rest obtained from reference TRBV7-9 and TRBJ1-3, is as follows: DTGVSQNPRHKITKRGQNVTFRCDPISEHNRLYWYRQTLGQGPEFLTYFQNEAQLEKSRLLSDRFSAERPKGSFSTLEIQRTEQGDSAMYLCASSLAVNRVSGNTIYFGEGSWLTVV.

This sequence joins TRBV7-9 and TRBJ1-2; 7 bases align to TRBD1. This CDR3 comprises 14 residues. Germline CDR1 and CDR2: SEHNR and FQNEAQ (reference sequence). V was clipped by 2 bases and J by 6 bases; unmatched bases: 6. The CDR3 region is CASSLTGGQHGYTF. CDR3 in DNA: TGTGCCAGCAGCTTAACGGGGGGACAGCATGGCTACACCTTC.

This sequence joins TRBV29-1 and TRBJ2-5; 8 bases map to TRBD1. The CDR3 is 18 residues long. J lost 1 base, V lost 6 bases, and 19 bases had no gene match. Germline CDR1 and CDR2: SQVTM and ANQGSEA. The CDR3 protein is CSVMDRAATRALQETQYF. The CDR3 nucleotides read TGCAGCGTGATGGACAGGGCAGCGACAAGGGCCCTCCAAGAGACCCAGTACTTC.

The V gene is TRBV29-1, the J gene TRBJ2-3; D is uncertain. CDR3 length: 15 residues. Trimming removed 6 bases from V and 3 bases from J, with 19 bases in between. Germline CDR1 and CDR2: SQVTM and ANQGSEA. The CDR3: CSVARNHGLTDTQYF. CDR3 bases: TGCAGCGTCGCCAGGAACCACGGCCTGACAGATACGCAGTATTTT.

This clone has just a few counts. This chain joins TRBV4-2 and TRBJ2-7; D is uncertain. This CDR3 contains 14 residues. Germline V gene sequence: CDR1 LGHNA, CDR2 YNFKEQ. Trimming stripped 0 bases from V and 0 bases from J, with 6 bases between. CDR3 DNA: TGTGCCAGCAGCCAAGAGCAGTCCTCCTACGAGCAGTACTTC. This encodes CASSQEQSSYEQYF.

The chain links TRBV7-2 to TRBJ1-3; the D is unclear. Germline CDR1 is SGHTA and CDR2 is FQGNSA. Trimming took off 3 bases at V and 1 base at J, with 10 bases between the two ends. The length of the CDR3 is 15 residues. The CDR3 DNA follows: TGTGCCAGCAGCTTTTTTACGTCTTCTGGAAACACCATATATTTT. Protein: CASSFFTSSGNTIYF.

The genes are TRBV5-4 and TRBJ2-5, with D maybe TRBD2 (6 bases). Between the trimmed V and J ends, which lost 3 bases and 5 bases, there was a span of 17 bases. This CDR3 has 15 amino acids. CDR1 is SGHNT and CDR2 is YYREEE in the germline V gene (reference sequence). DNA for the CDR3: TGTGCCAGCAGCTCCGACCCTCGGAGGGCGGAGACCCAGTACTTC. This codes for CASSSDPRRAETQYF.

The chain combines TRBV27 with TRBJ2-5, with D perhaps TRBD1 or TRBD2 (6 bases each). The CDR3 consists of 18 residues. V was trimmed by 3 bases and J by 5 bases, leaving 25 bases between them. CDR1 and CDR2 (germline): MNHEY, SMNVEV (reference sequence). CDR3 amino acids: CASSFGWTGGGVGETQYF. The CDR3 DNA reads TGTGCCAGCAGTTTCGGCTGGACTGGAGGGGGTGTTGGCGAGACCCAGTACTTC.

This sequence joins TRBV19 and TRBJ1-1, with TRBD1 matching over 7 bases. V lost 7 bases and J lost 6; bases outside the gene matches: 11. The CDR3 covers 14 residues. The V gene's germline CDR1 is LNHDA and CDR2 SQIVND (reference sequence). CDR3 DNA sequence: TGTGCCAGTACCCTCGACAGGGTGAGGCCTGAAGCTTTCTTT. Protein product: CASTLDRVRPEAFF.

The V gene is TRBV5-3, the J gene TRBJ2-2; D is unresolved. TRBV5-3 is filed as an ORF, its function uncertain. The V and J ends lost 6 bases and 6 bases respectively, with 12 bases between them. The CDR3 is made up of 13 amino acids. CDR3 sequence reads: CARNRDVSGELFF. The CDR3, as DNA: TGTGCCAGAAATAGGGATGTGTCCGGGGAGCTGTTTTTT.

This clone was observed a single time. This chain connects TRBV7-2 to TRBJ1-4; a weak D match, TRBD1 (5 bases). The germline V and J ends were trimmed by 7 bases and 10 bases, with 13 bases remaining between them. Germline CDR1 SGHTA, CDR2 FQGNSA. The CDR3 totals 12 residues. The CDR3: CASTSRGGKLFF. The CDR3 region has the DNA TGTGCCAGCACCTCCCGGGGGGGAAAACTGTTTTTT.

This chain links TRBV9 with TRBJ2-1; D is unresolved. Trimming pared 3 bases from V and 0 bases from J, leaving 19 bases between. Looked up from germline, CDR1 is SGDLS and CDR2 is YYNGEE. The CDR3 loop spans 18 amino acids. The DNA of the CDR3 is TGTGCCAGCAGCGCCCAGTTTGTTCGGTCCATCTCCTACAATGAGCAGTTCTTC. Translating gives CASSAQFVRSISYNEQFF.

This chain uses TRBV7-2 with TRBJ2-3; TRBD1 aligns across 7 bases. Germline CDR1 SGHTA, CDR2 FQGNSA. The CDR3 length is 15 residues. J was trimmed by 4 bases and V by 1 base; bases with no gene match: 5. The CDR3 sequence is CASSLGAGGPDTQYF. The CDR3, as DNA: TGTGCCAGCAGCTTAGGGGCAGGGGGTCCAGATACGCAGTATTTT.

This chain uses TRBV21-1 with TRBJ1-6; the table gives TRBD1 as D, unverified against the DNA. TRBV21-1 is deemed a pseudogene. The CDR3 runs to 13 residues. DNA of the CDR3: TGTGCCATTACGACAGGGTGGGATTCACCCCTCCACTTT. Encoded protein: CAITTGWDSPLHF.